The sequence of this TCR beta chain was determined in a study of T cells after yellow fever vaccination. TCRdb used MiXCR to reprocess the 5' RACE reads, holding one entry per CDR3 protein. The table includes 250,000 to 400,000 distinct CDR3 sequences, 4% to 5.5% detected once. This CDR3 has 17 amino acids. Germline V gene sequence: CDR1 LNHNV, CDR2 YYDKDF (reference sequence). V lost 1 base and J lost 3; bases outside the gene matches: 9. The chain couples TRBV15 to TRBJ2-3, with TRBD2 identical over 8 bases. The TCR originated in a man between 18 and 29 years old who received the YFV17D yellow fever vaccine. The sequencing used PBMCs, collected 15 days after the yellow fever booster vaccination. DNA of the CDR3: TGTGCCACCAGCAGAGTACGTGGCGGGGGGACTACAGATACGCAGTATTTT. It yields the protein CATSRVRGGGTTDTQYF.